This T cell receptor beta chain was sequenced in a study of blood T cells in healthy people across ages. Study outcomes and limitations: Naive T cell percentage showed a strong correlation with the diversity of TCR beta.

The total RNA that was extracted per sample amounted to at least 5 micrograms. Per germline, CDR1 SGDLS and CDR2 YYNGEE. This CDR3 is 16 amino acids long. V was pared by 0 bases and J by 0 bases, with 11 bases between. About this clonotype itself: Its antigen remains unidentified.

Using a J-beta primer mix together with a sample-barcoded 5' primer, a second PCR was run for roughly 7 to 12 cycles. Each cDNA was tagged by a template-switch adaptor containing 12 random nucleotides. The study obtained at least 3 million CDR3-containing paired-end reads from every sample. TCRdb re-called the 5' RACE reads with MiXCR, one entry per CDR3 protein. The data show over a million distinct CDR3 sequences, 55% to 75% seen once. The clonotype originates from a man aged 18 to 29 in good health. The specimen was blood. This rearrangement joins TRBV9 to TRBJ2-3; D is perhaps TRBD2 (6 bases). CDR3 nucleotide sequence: TGTGCCAGCAGCGTAGCTGGGAGGATCAGCACAGATACGCAGTATTTT. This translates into CASSVAGRISTDTQYF.